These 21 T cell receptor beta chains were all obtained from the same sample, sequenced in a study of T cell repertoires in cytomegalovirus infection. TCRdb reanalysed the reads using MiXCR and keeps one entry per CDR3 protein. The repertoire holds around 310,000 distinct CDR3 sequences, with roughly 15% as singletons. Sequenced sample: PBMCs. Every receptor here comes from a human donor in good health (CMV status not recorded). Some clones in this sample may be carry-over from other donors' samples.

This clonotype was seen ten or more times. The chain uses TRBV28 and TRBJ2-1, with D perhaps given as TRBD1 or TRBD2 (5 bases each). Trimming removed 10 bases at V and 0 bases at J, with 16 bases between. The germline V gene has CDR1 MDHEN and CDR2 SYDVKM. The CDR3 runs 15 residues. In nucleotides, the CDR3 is TGTGCCACGGCACGGGCAGGGAGCTCCTACAATGAGCAGTTCTTC. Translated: CATARAGSSYNEQFF.

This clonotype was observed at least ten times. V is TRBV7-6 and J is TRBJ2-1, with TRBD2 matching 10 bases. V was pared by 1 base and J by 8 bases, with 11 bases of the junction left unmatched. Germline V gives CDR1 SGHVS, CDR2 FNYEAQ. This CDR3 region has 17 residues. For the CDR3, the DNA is TGTGCCAGCAGCTTAGGGGTAGCGGGGGGTATCTTGGATGAGCAGTTCTTC. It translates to CASSLGVAGGILDEQFF.

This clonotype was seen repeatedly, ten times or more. CDR3 loop: CASSERTPILSYEQYF. In DNA form, the CDR3 reads TGTGCCAGCAGTGAGAGGACCCCTATACTCTCCTACGAGCAGTACTTC. This rearrangement joins TRBV6-1 to TRBJ2-7; D is unclear. Trimming took 3 bases from V and 0 from J, leaving 15 bases between them. The CDR3 consists of 16 residues. In germline, CDR1 is MNHNS, CDR2 SASEGT.

Written as DNA, the CDR3 is TGTGCCAGCAGCGAAAGGGGACAGGGACCTAATTCACCCCTCCACTTT. This sequence encodes CASSERGQGPNSPLHF. V gene TRBV13 combines with J gene TRBJ1-6; 9 bases are a match to TRBD1. The trim removed 5 bases at V and 6 bases at J, leaving 8 bases unmatched. Germline CDR1 reads PRHDT; CDR2 reads FYEKMQ (reference sequence). The CDR3 has 16 amino acids.

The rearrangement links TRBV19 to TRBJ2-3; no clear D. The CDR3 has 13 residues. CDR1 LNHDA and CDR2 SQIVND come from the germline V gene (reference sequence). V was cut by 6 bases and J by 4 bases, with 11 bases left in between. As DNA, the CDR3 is TGTGCCAGTAGAGGTTCCACAGCAGATACGCAGTATTTT. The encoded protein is CASRGSTADTQYF.

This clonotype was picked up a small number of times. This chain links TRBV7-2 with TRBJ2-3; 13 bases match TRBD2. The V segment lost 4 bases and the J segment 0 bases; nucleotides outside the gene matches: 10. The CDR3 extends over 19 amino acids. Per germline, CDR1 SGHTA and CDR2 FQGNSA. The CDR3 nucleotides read TGTGCCAGCAGCTCCCGACGACTAGCGGGGGGCCGAAGCACAGATACGCAGTATTTT. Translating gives CASSSRRLAGGRSTDTQYF.

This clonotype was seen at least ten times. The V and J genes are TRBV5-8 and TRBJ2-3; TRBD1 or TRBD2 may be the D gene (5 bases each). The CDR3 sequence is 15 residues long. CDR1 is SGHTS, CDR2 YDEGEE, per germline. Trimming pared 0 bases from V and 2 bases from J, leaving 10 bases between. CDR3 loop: CASSLGDGNTDTQYF. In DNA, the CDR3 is TGTGCCAGCAGCTTGGGGGACGGAAACACAGATACGCAGTATTTT.

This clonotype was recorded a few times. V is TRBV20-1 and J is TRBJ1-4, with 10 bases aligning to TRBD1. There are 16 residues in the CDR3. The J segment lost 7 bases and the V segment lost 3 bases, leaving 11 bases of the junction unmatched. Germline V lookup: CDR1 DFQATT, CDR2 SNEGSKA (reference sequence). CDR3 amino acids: CSASWDRGNLGEKLFF. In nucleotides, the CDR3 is TGCAGTGCTAGTTGGGACAGGGGAAACCTGGGTGAAAAACTGTTTTTT.

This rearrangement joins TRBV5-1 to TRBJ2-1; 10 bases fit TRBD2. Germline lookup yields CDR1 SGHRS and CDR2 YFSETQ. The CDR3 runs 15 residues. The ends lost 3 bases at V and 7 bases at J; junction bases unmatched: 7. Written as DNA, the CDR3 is TGCGCCAGCAGCTCGGGACTAGCGAATTTGAATGAGCAGTTCTTC. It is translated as CASSSGLANLNEQFF.

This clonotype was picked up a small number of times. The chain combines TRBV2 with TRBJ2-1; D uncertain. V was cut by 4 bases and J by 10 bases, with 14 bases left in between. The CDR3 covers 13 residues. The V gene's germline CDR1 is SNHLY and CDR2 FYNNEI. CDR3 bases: TGTGCCAGCAGTGGGTTAGTGGCGTCGGAGCAGTTCTTC. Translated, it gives CASSGLVASEQFF.

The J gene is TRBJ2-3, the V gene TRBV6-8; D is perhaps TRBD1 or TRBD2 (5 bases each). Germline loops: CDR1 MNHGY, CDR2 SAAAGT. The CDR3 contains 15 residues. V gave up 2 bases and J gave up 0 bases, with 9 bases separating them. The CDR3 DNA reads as TGTGCCAGCAGTTACCGGGGCATGAGCACAGATACGCAGTATTTT. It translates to CASSYRGMSTDTQYF.

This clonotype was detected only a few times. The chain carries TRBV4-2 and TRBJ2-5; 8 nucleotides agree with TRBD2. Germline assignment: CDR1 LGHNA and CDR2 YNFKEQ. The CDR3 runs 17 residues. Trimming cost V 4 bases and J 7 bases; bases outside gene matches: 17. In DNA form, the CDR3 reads TGTGCCAGCAGCCGTGAAAATTTGGAAGCGGGGGCAGCGACCCAGTACTTC. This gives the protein CASSRENLEAGAATQYF.

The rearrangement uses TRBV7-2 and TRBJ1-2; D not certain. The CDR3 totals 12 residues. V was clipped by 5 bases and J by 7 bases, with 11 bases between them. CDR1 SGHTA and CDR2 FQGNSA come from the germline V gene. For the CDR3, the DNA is TGTGCCAGCAGCGTTCTGCGGGGTGGCTACACCTTC. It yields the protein CASSVLRGGYTF.

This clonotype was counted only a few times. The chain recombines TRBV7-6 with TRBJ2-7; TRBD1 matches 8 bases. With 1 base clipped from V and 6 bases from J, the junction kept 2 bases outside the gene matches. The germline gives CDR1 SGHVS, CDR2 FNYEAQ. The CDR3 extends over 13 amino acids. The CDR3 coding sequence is TGTGCCAGCAGCTTAGGAACAGGGGGCGAGCAGTACTTC. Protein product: CASSLGTGGEQYF.

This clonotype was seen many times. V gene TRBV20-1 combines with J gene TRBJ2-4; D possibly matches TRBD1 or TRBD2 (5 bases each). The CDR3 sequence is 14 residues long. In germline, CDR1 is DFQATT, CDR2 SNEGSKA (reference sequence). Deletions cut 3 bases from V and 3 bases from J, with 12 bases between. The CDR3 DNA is TGCAGTGCTAGGCCGAGGGGAGTCAAAAACATTCAGTACTTC. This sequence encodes CSARPRGVKNIQYF.

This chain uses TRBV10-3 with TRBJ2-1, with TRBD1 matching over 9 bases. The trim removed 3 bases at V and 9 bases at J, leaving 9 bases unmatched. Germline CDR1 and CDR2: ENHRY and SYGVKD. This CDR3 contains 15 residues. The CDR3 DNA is TGTGCCATCAGTGAACCGGGACAGGGTTTTGGTGAGCAGTTCTTC. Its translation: CAISEPGQGFGEQFF.

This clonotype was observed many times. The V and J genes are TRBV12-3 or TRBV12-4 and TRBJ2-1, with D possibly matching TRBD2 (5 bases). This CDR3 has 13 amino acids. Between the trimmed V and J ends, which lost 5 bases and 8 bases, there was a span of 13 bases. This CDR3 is CASSPLAGDEQFF. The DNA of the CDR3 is TGTGCCAGCAGTCCGCTGGCCGGGGATGAGCAGTTCTTC.

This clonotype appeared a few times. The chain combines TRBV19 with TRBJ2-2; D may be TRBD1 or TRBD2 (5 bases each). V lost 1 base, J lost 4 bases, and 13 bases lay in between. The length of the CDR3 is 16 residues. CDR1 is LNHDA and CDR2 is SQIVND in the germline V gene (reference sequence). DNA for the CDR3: TGTGCCAGTAGTATAGTGTCCGGGACGACCACCGGGGAGCTGTTTTTT. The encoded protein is CASSIVSGTTTGELFF.

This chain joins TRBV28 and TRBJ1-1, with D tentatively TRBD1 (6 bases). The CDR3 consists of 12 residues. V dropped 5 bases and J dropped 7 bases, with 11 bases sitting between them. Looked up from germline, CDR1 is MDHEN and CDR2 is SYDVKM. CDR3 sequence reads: CASSIQGNEAFF. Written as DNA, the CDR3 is TGTGCCAGCAGTATACAGGGAAATGAAGCTTTCTTT.

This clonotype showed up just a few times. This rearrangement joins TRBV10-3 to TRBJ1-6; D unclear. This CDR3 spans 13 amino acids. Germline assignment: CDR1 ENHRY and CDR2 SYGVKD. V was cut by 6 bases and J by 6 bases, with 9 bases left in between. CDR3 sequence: CAIRGSGNSPLHF. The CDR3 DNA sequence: TGTGCCATCAGGGGCTCTGGTAATTCACCCCTCCACTTT.

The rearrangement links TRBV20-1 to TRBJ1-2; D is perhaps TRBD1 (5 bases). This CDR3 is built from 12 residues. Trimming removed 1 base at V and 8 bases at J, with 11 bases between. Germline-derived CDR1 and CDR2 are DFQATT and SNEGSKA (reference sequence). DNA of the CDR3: TGCAGTGCTAGAGGGACATCCTACGGCTACACCTTC. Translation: CSARGTSYGYTF.